This TCR beta chain was recorded in a study of blood T cells in healthy people across ages. A second PCR, run for about 6 to 12 cycles, used a sample-barcoded 5' primer plus a J-beta primer mix. TCRdb ran MiXCR on the 5' RACE reads and lists one entry per CDR3 protein. Of 900,000 to 950,000 distinct CDR3 sequences in the sample, about 28% were seen once. The germline V gene has CDR1 SGHVS and CDR2 FQNEAQ. The length of the CDR3 is 14 residues. Trimming left V 4 bases short and J 7 bases short, with 16 bases between. The same specimen was also included in a second study, on T cells of mothers and their children.

The sample comprised blood. The sequence derives from a woman aged 40 to 55 in good health. This chain links TRBV7-8 with TRBJ1-1; D is perhaps TRBD1 (6 bases). The CDR3 DNA reads TGTGCCAGCAGCTCCTACGACCAACAGGGTGAAGCTTTCTTT. This encodes CASSSYDQQGEAFF.